This TCR beta chain is from a study of T cell responses to AZD1222 COVID-19 vaccine. Study observations and caveats: Donors were largely white British and mainly female; clonal diversity was possibly underestimated. Sampled repertoires all dated from after the peak T cell response.

The method was immunoSEQ multiplex PCR; TCRdb's version includes in-frame clones alone and lacks a portion of them. The data hold approximately 140,000 clones, with around 93% observed a single time. To note about this clone: Its antigen remains unknown.

Germline assignment: CDR1 MDHEN and CDR2 SYDVKM. This CDR3 comprises 16 residues. The junction had 5 bases not matched to a gene; V was cut back by 3 bases and J by 5 bases. The sequence derives from an adult in good health. Sequencing was performed on peripheral blood, taken on day 0 of AZD1222 vaccination. The chain joins TRBV28 to TRBJ1-4; 11 bases fit TRBD1. The CDR3 region has the DNA TGTGCCAGCAGTTTTTGGGGGACAGGGGGGAATGAAAAACTGTTTTTT. Its protein is CASSFWGTGGNEKLFF.